These 23 T cell receptor beta chains share one sample of origin, sequenced in a study of T-cell reconstitution after alpha-beta-depleted transplantation in children. A library of TCRbeta sequences, prepared with unique molecular identifiers, was generated. One entry per CDR3 protein, called by TCRdb with MiXCR from the PCR reads. The sample carries just over 950,000 distinct CDR3 sequences, about 29% recorded once. The specimen comprised PBMCs, mostly from graft donor cells, sampled 360 days after TCRalphabeta/CD19-depleted stem cell transplant. The receptors come from a boy under three years old who had a stem cell transplant for SCID, so the T cells may come from the graft donor.

CDR3 amino acids: CASSLEDWEYSYEQYF. CDR3 in DNA: TGTGCCAGCAGTTTGGAGGACTGGGAATACTCCTACGAGCAGTACTTC. This chain joins TRBV28 and TRBJ2-7; D might be TRBD2 (5 bases). Looked up from germline, CDR1 is MDHEN and CDR2 is SYDVKM. The CDR3 consists of 16 residues. V lost 3 bases to trimming and J lost 0 bases, with 15 bases between them. The full variable domain, rest sourced from reference TRBV28 and TRBJ2-7, is DVKVTQSSRYLVKRTGEKVFLECVQDMDHENMFWYRQDPGLGLRLIYFSYDVKMKEKGDIPEGYSVSREKKERFSLILESASTNQTSMYLCASSLEDWEYSYEQYFGPGTRLTVT.

This clonotype came up a few times. The chain joins TRBV11-2 to TRBJ1-1; D remains ambiguous. The CDR3 length is 15 residues. V lost 3 bases and J 0 bases, leaving 11 bases between the germline ends. Germline V gene data show CDR1 as SGHAT and CDR2 as FQNNGV. CDR3 nucleotide sequence: TGTGCCAGCAGCTTCCCCCGGGCCCTGAACACTGAAGCTTTCTTT. Its translation: CASSFPRALNTEAFF.

The V and J genes are TRBV18 and TRBJ2-5; the D gene is possibly TRBD2 (5 bases). The CDR3 sequence is 14 residues long. Germline V gene sequence: CDR1 KGHSH, CDR2 LQKENI. Trimming left V 3 bases short and J 5 bases short, with 13 bases between. The CDR3: CASSPLMGGETQYF. The CDR3 nucleotides are TGTGCCAGCTCACCCCTAATGGGCGGGGAGACCCAGTACTTC.

This clonotype was recorded a few times. The chain is built from TRBV12-3 or TRBV12-4 and TRBJ2-5; no firm D call. There are 13 residues in the CDR3. Trimming shortened V by 5 bases and J by 7 bases, and 14 bases separated the two germline ends. CDR3 DNA: TGTGCCAGCAGTACGAACCGCCCGATGACCCAGTACTTC. Translation: CASSTNRPMTQYF.

The chain joins TRBV10-3 to TRBJ2-2; 10 nucleotides agree with TRBD2. The CDR3 runs 14 residues. CDR1 is ENHRY, CDR2 SYGVKD, per germline. Trimming cost V 11 bases and J 2 bases; bases outside gene matches: 5. CDR3 in DNA: TGTGCCCTTACTAGCGGGGTTAACACCGGGGAGCTGTTTTTT. Its protein product is CALTSGVNTGELFF.

J is TRBJ2-7 and V is TRBV4-2; possibly TRBD2 for D (5 bases). The V gene's germline CDR1 is LGHNA and CDR2 YNFKEQ. V lost 4 bases and J 0 bases, leaving 10 bases between the germline ends. The CDR3 consists of 14 residues. CDR3 protein: CASSRADHSYEQYF. The CDR3 nucleotides read TGTGCCAGCAGCCGAGCGGACCACTCCTACGAGCAGTACTTC.

This clonotype came up once. The chain has TRBV20-1 and TRBJ2-1, with D maybe TRBD2 (6 bases). The ends were cut back, 8 bases at V and 5 bases at J, with 22 bases in the middle. CDR1 and CDR2 (germline): DFQATT, SNEGSKA (reference sequence). The CDR3 has 15 amino acids. CDR3 amino acids: CSYQDGTGRNNEQFF. CDR3 DNA sequence: TGCAGTTACCAAGATGGGACTGGAAGGAACAATGAGCAGTTCTTC.

This clonotype showed up just a few times. This rearrangement joins TRBV4-1 to TRBJ2-7; 7 bases map to TRBD2. This CDR3 is 14 amino acids long. The germline V gene encodes CDR1 MGHRA and CDR2 YSYEKL. The trim removed 5 bases at V and 1 base at J, leaving 5 bases unmatched. The CDR3 loop is CASSAFSGSYEQYF. CDR3 DNA: TGCGCCAGCAGCGCCTTTAGCGGGTCCTACGAGCAGTACTTC.

The chain links TRBV9 to TRBJ2-2, with TRBD1 matching 10 bases. Germline lookup yields CDR1 SGDLS and CDR2 YYNGEE. Trimming cost V 4 bases and J 0 bases; bases outside gene matches: 9. The CDR3 spans 18 residues. CDR3 region: CASSPTGGLASNTGELFF. The CDR3 DNA is TGTGCCAGCAGCCCGACAGGGGGCTTGGCCTCGAACACCGGGGAGCTGTTTTTT.

The CDR3, as DNA: TGCAGCGTGGGGGGACAGGGGGCGAGAAATGAGCAGTTCTTC. Translation gives CSVGGQGARNEQFF. The chain links TRBV29-1 to TRBJ2-1; 12 bases fit TRBD1. Per germline, CDR1 SQVTM and CDR2 ANQGSEA. V gave up 6 bases and J gave up 7 bases; unmatched junction bases: 7. The CDR3 is 14 amino acids.

There are a few counts of this clonotype. The CDR3 DNA is TGTGCCAGCAGTTACCAGGGTTACACTGAAGCTTTCTTT. Protein product: CASSYQGYTEAFF. The genes are TRBV12-3 or TRBV12-4 and TRBJ1-1, with D possibly being TRBD1 (5 bases). The CDR3 contains 13 residues. Trimming removed 4 bases from V and 3 bases from J, with 9 bases in between.

This clonotype has just a few counts. The gene calls are TRBV6-5 and TRBJ1-1; no definite D call. Germline V gene data show CDR1 as MNHEY and CDR2 as SVGAGI. The ends were cut back, 2 bases at V and 5 bases at J, with 12 bases in the middle. The CDR3 contains 14 residues. As DNA, the CDR3 is TGTGCCAGCAGTTACCCAAATACGGGGACTGAAGCTTTCTTT. Translated: CASSYPNTGTEAFF.

The chain links TRBV28 to TRBJ1-1; no firm D call. The CDR3 is 14 amino acids. Per germline, CDR1 MDHEN and CDR2 SYDVKM. The V gene lost 3 bases and the J gene lost 1 base, with 9 bases spanning the gap. The CDR3, as DNA: TGTGCCAGCAGTTTGGCCTGGGCGAACACTGAAGCTTTCTTT. Its translation is CASSLAWANTEAFF.

The CDR3: CASSYGQDSYEQYF. In nucleotides, the CDR3 is TGTGCCAGCAGTTACGGCCAGGATTCCTACGAGCAGTACTTC. V and J are TRBV6-5 and TRBJ2-7; unclear D gene. Trimming shortened V by 2 bases and J by 1 base, and 9 bases separated the two germline ends. Germline V gives CDR1 MNHEY, CDR2 SVGAGI. The CDR3 covers 14 residues.

J is TRBJ1-1 and V is TRBV20-1; 7 nucleotides align to TRBD1. CDR1 DFQATT and CDR2 SNEGSKA come from the germline V gene (reference sequence). This CDR3 comprises 11 residues. V dropped 6 bases and J dropped 7; count of bases not matched to a gene: 5. CDR3 amino acids: CSAAGDSEAFF. In DNA, the CDR3 is TGCAGTGCAGCTGGGGACAGTGAAGCTTTCTTT.

The CDR3 DNA is TGTGCCAGCAGCCAAGATCGTGAAGGATGGTCTGAAGCTTTCTTT. This encodes CASSQDREGWSEAFF. This chain connects TRBV3-1 to TRBJ1-1; D gene uncertain. CDR1 is LGHDT, CDR2 YNNKEL, per germline (reference sequence). This CDR3 is built from 15 residues. The V and J ends lost 0 bases and 6 bases respectively, with 14 bases between them.

The DNA of the CDR3 is TGCGCCAGCAGCCCCGGGGACGGCGGCGAGCAGTACTTC. It yields the protein CASSPGDGGEQYF. The rearrangement joins TRBV5-1 to TRBJ2-7; D may be TRBD1 or TRBD2 (5 bases each). V gave up 4 bases and J gave up 6 bases, with 14 bases separating them. The CDR3 has 13 residues. Per germline, CDR1 SGHRS and CDR2 YFSETQ.

The chain joins TRBV5-1 to TRBJ2-5; 7 bases match TRBD2. The V gene's germline CDR1 is SGHRS and CDR2 YFSETQ. The CDR3 contains 15 residues. V lost 2 bases, J lost 4 bases, and 8 bases stayed unmatched. The CDR3 loop reads CASSFGAGVAETQYF. Here the CDR3 DNA reads TGCGCCAGCAGCTTCGGGGCGGGGGTTGCAGAGACCCAGTACTTC.

The table lists this clonotype with a few counts. This rearrangement joins TRBV7-9 to TRBJ2-1; D is perhaps TRBD2 (5 bases). This CDR3 comprises 15 residues. V lost 0 bases, J lost 6 bases, and 12 bases lay in between. The germline V gene has CDR1 SEHNR and CDR2 FQNEAQ (reference sequence). The DNA of the CDR3 is TGTGCCAGCAGCTTAGCCGGGGTTCGGGGCAATGAGCAGTTCTTC. Translating it yields CASSLAGVRGNEQFF.

This sequence joins TRBV12-3 or TRBV12-4 and TRBJ1-4; D gene uncertain. The CDR3 has 14 residues. The ends were cut back, 3 bases at V and 3 bases at J, with 8 bases in the middle. CDR3 bases: TGTGCCAGCAGTTTCTGGGGAGCTAATGAAAAACTGTTTTTT. Amino acids: CASSFWGANEKLFF.

The chain joins TRBV28 to TRBJ1-1, with D tentatively TRBD1 (6 bases). Trimming left V 4 bases short and J 1 base short, with 16 bases between. Germline V lookup: CDR1 MDHEN, CDR2 SYDVKM. The CDR3 is made up of 16 amino acids. Written as DNA, the CDR3 is TGTGCCAGCAGTTCCCTTACCCGGGACAAGAACACTGAAGCTTTCTTT. It translates to CASSSLTRDKNTEAFF.

This clonotype was detected a few times. The chain links TRBV27 to TRBJ1-4; D gene unclear. Germline loops: CDR1 MNHEY, CDR2 SMNVEV (reference sequence). The V end was cut by 7 bases, the J end by 1 base, with 13 bases between. CDR3 size: 15 residues. In DNA form, the CDR3 reads TGTGCCAGCACTTTCCGATGGGGAACTAATGAAAAACTGTTTTTT. Translation gives CASTFRWGTNEKLFF.

This chain connects TRBV10-3 to TRBJ1-5; D uncertain. Germline V gene data show CDR1 as ENHRY and CDR2 as SYGVKD. The CDR3 loop spans 13 amino acids. Trimming cost V 2 bases and J 4 bases, with 6 bases left between them. CDR3 region: CAISEARNQPQHF. The CDR3 coding sequence is TGTGCCATCAGTGAGGCGCGGAATCAGCCCCAGCATTTT.